A single sample is the source of the 25 T cell receptor beta chains below, sequenced in a study of blood T cell repertoires in COVID-19. Using immunoSEQ multiplex PCR, the repertoire was profiled, and TCRdb retains in-frame clones only, with some absent. The repertoire holds about 100,000 clones, with more than 85% as singletons. Sequenced input: peripheral blood. These receptors all stem from a man in his 60s with acute or convalescent COVID-19.

This clone has just a few counts. The chain links TRBV11-2 to TRBJ2-1; the D gene is possibly TRBD2 (5 bases). The CDR3 consists of 12 residues. Germline V lookup: CDR1 SGHAT, CDR2 FQNNGV. The V end was cut by 5 bases, the J end by 9 bases, with 11 bases between. CDR3 residues: CASSMLASEQFF. The CDR3 bases are TGTGCCAGCAGCATGCTAGCTAGTGAGCAGTTCTTC.

The V gene is TRBV28, the J gene TRBJ2-1; D gene uncertain. Per germline, CDR1 MDHEN and CDR2 SYDVKM. V was trimmed by 4 bases and J by 6 bases, leaving 10 bases between them. The CDR3 sequence is 13 residues long. CDR3 protein: CASSSPWPNEQFF. In nucleotides, the CDR3 is TGTGCCAGCAGTTCCCCCTGGCCCAATGAGCAGTTCTTC.

V is TRBV5-4 and J is TRBJ1-2; the D is unclear. This CDR3 comprises 15 residues. CDR1 and CDR2 from the germline V gene are SGHNT and YYREEE (reference sequence). The V gene lost 0 bases and the J gene lost 3 bases, with 12 bases spanning the gap. The CDR3: CASSLGLRHDYGYTF. Here the CDR3 DNA reads TGTGCCAGCAGCTTGGGCCTGAGGCATGACTATGGCTACACCTTC.

About this clone itself: Mismatch with germline at one junction end may stem from a read error. The chain combines TRBV10-3 with TRBJ1-4; D unclear. Germline values: CDR1 ENHRY, CDR2 SYGVKD. The CDR3 spans 13 residues. CDR3 in amino acids: CAISESPGRERIF. The CDR3 DNA sequence: TGTGCCATCAGTGAGTCCCCGGGGAGAGAGAGGATTTTT.

This clone has a handful of counts. The V and J genes are TRBV5-1 and TRBJ1-1; 10 bases are shared with TRBD1. CDR1 and CDR2 from the germline V gene are SGHRS and YFSETQ. The CDR3 is made up of 17 amino acids. Trimming took 5 bases from V and 1 from J; bases not matched to a gene: 11. The CDR3 sequence: CASRRPGTGDGNTEAFF. The CDR3 DNA is TGCGCCAGCAGGCGACCCGGGACAGGGGACGGGAACACTGAAGCTTTCTTT.

The gene calls are TRBV24-1 and TRBJ2-7; 7 bases are shared with TRBD1. The V gene end was trimmed by 4 bases and the J gene end by 0 bases; junction bases not matched to a gene: 5. Germline values: CDR1 KGHDR, CDR2 SFDVKD. The CDR3 consists of 15 residues. The DNA for the CDR3 is TGTGCCACCAGTGAACCGACAGGGAGCTCCTACGAGCAGTACGTC. As protein: CATSEPTGSSYEQYV.

CDR3 coding DNA: TGTGCCAGCAGCTTAGCGGGGACAGGGACTTACAATGAGCAGTTCTTC. This sequence encodes CASSLAGTGTYNEQFF. This chain links TRBV7-8 with TRBJ2-1; 9 bases align to TRBD1. CDR1 SGHVS and CDR2 FQNEAQ come from the germline V gene. This CDR3 is built from 16 residues. Trimming took 0 bases from V and 4 from J; bases not matched to a gene: 4.

J is TRBJ1-1 and V is TRBV2; D is unresolved. The germline V gene encodes CDR1 SNHLY and CDR2 FYNNEI. With 4 bases removed from V and 2 bases from J, the gap between germline ends came to 11 bases. The CDR3 spans 14 residues. As DNA, the CDR3 is TGTGCCAGCAGTGCTACAGAACGTAACACTGAAGCTTTCTTT. Protein sequence: CASSATERNTEAFF.

V and J are TRBV7-8 and TRBJ1-1; a weak D match, TRBD1 (5 bases). Germline loops: CDR1 SGHVS, CDR2 FQNEAQ. The V end lost 5 bases, the J end lost 5 bases, and 15 bases lay between the germline ends. The CDR3 totals 14 residues. The CDR3 here is CASSPGSAETEAFF. CDR3 coding DNA: TGTGCCAGCAGCCCAGGGTCGGCAGAGACTGAAGCTTTCTTT. The entire variable domain, with the rest obtained from reference TRBV7-8 and TRBJ1-1, is as follows: GAGVSQSPRYKVAKRGQDVALRCDPISGHVSLFWYQQALGQGPEFLTYFQNEAQLDKSGLPSDRFFAERPEGSVSTLKIQRTQQEDSAVYLCASSPGSAETEAFFGQGTRLTVV.

This clone was seen only a few times. The rearrangement uses TRBV19 and TRBJ1-1; 12 nucleotides align to TRBD1. The germline gives CDR1 LNHDA, CDR2 SQIVND (reference sequence). CDR3 size: 16 residues. V lost 4 bases to trimming and J lost 1 base; unmatched junction nucleotides: 4. The CDR3 here is CASSTGTGGPNTEAFF. In DNA form, the CDR3 reads TGTGCCAGTAGTACCGGGACAGGGGGCCCGAACACTGAAGCTTTCTTT.

The CDR3 DNA is TGTGCCAGCAGTAGGCCGGGACAGTATTCACCCCTCCACTTT. It codes for CASSRPGQYSPLHF. J is TRBJ1-6 and V is TRBV6-5; 7 nucleotides match TRBD1. V gave up 5 bases and J gave up 8 bases; unmatched junction bases: 6. CDR1 and CDR2 from the germline V gene are MNHEY and SVGAGI. The CDR3 has 14 amino acids.

The chain has TRBV27 and TRBJ1-1; D may be TRBD1 (6 bases). CDR1 is MNHEY, CDR2 SMNVEV, per germline (reference sequence). The length of the CDR3 is 15 residues. Trimming took off 2 bases at V and 3 bases at J, with 13 bases between the two ends. CDR3 residues: CASSLGYRDDTEAFF. In DNA form, the CDR3 reads TGTGCCAGCAGTTTAGGTTACAGGGATGACACTGAAGCTTTCTTT.

V usage is TRBV30 and J usage is TRBJ1-2; D ambiguous. Trimming cost V 0 bases and J 4 bases, with 12 bases left between them. Germline V gene lookup returns CDR1 GTSNPN and CDR2 SVGIG (reference sequence). The CDR3 has 14 amino acids. In DNA form, the CDR3 reads TGTGCCTGGAGTGTACTAGGGCCGCGCTATGGCTACACCTTC. Amino acids: CAWSVLGPRYGYTF.

The chain is built from TRBV2 and TRBJ2-2, with D tentatively TRBD2 (6 bases). This CDR3 region has 14 residues. The germline V gene has CDR1 SNHLY and CDR2 FYNNEI. Trimming removed 6 bases at V and 5 bases at J, with 13 bases between. The CDR3 DNA is TGTGCCAGCAGGGGGGACGGGGGAACCGGGGAGCTGTTTTTT. Translating gives CASRGDGGTGELFF.

This chain joins TRBV5-4 and TRBJ1-1; D is undetermined. Germline V gene sequence: CDR1 SGHNT, CDR2 YYREEE (reference sequence). CDR3 length: 14 amino acids. The germline V and J ends were trimmed by 2 bases and 2 bases, with 10 bases remaining between them. The CDR3 spells CASSFAPGNTEAFF. DNA for the CDR3: TGTGCCAGCAGCTTCGCCCCGGGTAACACTGAAGCTTTCTTT.

The V gene is TRBV19, the J gene TRBJ2-5; TRBD1 matches at 11 bases. From germline, CDR1 is LNHDA and CDR2 SQIVND (reference sequence). The J segment lost 4 bases and the V segment lost 4 bases, leaving 8 bases of the junction unmatched. CDR3 length equals 16 residues. CDR3 residues: CASSRTGGAVGETQYF. The CDR3 nucleotides read TGTGCCAGTAGTAGGACAGGGGGCGCGGTCGGAGAGACCCAGTACTTC.

V and J are TRBV6-5 and TRBJ2-2, with 8 bases aligning to TRBD1. The germline V gene encodes CDR1 MNHEY and CDR2 SVGAGI. This CDR3 is built from 15 residues. V was clipped by 5 bases and J by 1 base; unmatched bases: 3. CDR3 region: CASSRTGMNTGELFF. CDR3 DNA sequence: TGTGCCAGCAGTAGGACAGGGATGAACACCGGGGAGCTGTTTTTT.

The chain links TRBV30 to TRBJ1-1, with 9 bases fitting TRBD1. Germline V gene data show CDR1 as GTSNPN and CDR2 as SVGIG (reference sequence). CDR3 length equals 14 residues. J gave up 3 bases and V 4 bases, and 6 bases lay outside the gene matches. The CDR3 sequence is CAWIVTGGYTEAFF. Here the CDR3 DNA reads TGTGCCTGGATCGTGACAGGGGGGTACACTGAAGCTTTCTTT.

This clone was seen a handful of times. The chain links TRBV6-1 to TRBJ1-2, with D possibly TRBD1 on 5 matching bases. The CDR3 sequence is 11 residues long. Trimming shortened V by 10 bases and J by 2 bases, and 8 bases separated the two germline ends. Germline loops: CDR1 MNHNS, CDR2 SASEGT. The CDR3 DNA sequence: TGTGCCACGCGGGACAACTATGGCTACACCTTC. As protein: CATRDNYGYTF.

The rearrangement links TRBV11-3 to TRBJ2-2, with 8 bases aligning to TRBD2. The CDR3 loop spans 15 amino acids. The junction had 6 bases not matched to a gene; V was cut back by 5 bases and J by 4 bases. Germline CDR1 SGHNT, CDR2 YENEEA. The CDR3 nucleotides read TGTGCCAGCAGCCCCCGGACTAGCAGCACCGGGGAGCTGTTTTTT. Translated: CASSPRTSSTGELFF.

V and J are TRBV9 and TRBJ1-2; TRBD1 matches at 9 bases. There are 15 residues in the CDR3. Germline CDR1 reads SGDLS; CDR2 reads YYNGEE. J was trimmed by 8 bases and V by 0 bases; bases with no gene match: 8. CDR3: CASSVAGQGMGGYTF. As DNA, the CDR3 is TGTGCCAGCAGCGTAGCAGGACAGGGGATGGGAGGCTACACCTTC.

This sequence joins TRBV6-1 and TRBJ2-1; 9 bases fit TRBD2. This CDR3 contains 16 residues. Germline lookup yields CDR1 MNHNS and CDR2 SASEGT. V gave up 6 bases and J gave up 10 bases; unmatched junction bases: 16. CDR3 DNA sequence: TGTGCCAGCAGGGAACCGGGACTAGCCGATGATCGGGAGCAGTTCTTC. Its protein is CASREPGLADDREQFF.

V and J are TRBV15 and TRBJ1-2; D gene unclear. This CDR3 comprises 13 residues. Germline loops: CDR1 LNHNV, CDR2 YYDKDF (reference sequence). With 6 bases removed from V and 2 bases from J, the gap between germline ends came to 10 bases. The CDR3, as DNA: TGTGCCACCAGTCGGGGAGACAACTATGGCTACACCTTC. Translation gives CATSRGDNYGYTF.

V gene TRBV9 combines with J gene TRBJ1-3; a possible D gene is TRBD1 (5 bases). Germline loops: CDR1 SGDLS, CDR2 YYNGEE. There are 16 residues in the CDR3. Between the trimmed V and J ends, which lost 0 bases and 0 bases, there was a span of 10 bases. The DNA of the CDR3 is TGTGCCAGCAGCGTAGGGCAGGGCAGCTCTGGAAACACCATATATTTT. Encoded protein: CASSVGQGSSGNTIYF.

Remarks on this clone: Other DNA sequences in this specimen translate into the identical CDR3. This chain uses TRBV19 with TRBJ2-3, with 9 nucleotides matching TRBD2. This CDR3 has 15 amino acids. Germline V gene sequence: CDR1 LNHDA, CDR2 SQIVND (reference sequence). V shed 3 bases, J shed 1 base, and the junction held 2 bases outside the gene matches. The CDR3 bases are TGTGCCAGTAGTATTTTAGCGGGAGGCACAGATACGCAGTATTTT. Protein: CASSILAGGTDTQYF.